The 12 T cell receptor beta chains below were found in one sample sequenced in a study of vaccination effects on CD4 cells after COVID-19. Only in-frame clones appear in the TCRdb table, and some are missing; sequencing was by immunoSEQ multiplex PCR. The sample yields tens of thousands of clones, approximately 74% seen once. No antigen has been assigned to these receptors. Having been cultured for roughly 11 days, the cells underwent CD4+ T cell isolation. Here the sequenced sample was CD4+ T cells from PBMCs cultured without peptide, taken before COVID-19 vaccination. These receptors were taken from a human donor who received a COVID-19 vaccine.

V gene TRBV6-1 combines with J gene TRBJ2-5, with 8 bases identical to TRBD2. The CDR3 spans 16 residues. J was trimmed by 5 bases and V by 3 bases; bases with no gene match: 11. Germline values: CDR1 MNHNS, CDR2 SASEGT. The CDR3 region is CASSEQGALAVETQYF. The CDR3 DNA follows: TGTGCCAGCAGTGAGCAAGGGGCACTAGCGGTCGAGACCCAGTACTTC.

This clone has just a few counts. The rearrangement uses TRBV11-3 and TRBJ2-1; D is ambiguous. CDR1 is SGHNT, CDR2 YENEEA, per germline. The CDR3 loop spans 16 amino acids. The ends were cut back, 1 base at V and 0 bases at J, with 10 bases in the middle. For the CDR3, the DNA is TGTGCCAGCAGCTTAGTTCCTTCTAGCTCCTACAATGAGCAGTTCTTC. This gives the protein CASSLVPSSSYNEQFF.

The CDR3: CASSPPTAGMRVGELFF. In DNA, the CDR3 is TGTGCCAGCAGCCCCCCCACGGCAGGGATGAGAGTCGGGGAGCTGTTTTTT. The chain joins TRBV3-1 (or the pseudogene TRBV3-2) to TRBJ2-2, with a tentative D call TRBD1 (5 bases). The CDR3 contains 17 residues. The V end was cut by 4 bases, the J end by 7 bases, with 22 bases between. The V gene's germline CDR1 is LGHDT and CDR2 YNNKEL (reference sequence).

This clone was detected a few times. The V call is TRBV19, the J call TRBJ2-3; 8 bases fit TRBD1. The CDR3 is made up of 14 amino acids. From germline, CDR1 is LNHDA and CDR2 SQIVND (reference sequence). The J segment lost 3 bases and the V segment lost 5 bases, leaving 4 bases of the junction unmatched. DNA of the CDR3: TGTGCCAGTAGTTCCAGGGGGCGGACAGATACGCAGTATTTT. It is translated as CASSSRGRTDTQYF.

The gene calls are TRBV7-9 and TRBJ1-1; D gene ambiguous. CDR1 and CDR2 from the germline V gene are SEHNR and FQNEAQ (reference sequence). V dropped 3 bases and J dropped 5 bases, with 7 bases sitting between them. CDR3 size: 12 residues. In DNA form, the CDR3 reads TGTGCCAGCAGCTTTGGGCGAACTGAAGCTTTCTTT. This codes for CASSFGRTEAFF.

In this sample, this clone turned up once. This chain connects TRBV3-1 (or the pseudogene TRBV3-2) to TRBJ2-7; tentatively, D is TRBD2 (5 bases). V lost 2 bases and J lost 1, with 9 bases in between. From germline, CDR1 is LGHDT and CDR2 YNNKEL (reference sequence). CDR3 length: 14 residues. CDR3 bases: TGTGCCAGCAGCCAAATGGCGGGTTCCTACGAGCAGTACTTC. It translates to CASSQMAGSYEQYF.

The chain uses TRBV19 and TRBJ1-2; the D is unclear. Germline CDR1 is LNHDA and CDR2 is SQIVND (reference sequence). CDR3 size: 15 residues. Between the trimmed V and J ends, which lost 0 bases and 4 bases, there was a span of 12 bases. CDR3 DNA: TGTGCCAGTAGTATAGATGGAGGTACCTCCTATGGCTACACCTTC. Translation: CASSIDGGTSYGYTF.

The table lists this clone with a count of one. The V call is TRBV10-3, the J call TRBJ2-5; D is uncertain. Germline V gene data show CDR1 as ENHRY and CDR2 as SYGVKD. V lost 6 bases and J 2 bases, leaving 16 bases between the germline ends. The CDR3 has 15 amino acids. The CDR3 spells CAIRSEWTDQETQYF. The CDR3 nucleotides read TGTGCCATCAGATCAGAGTGGACGGATCAAGAGACCCAGTACTTC.

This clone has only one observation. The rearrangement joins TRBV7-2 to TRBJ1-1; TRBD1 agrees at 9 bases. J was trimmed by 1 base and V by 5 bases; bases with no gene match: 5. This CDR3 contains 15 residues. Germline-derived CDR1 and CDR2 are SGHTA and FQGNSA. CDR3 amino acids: CASSPTGGRNTEAFF. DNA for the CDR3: TGTGCCAGCAGCCCGACAGGGGGTCGGAACACTGAAGCTTTCTTT.

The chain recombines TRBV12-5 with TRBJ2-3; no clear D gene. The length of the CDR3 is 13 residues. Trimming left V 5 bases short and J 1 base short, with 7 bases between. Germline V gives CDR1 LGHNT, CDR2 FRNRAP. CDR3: CASGTRGTDTQYF. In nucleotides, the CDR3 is TGTGCTAGTGGTACCCGGGGCACAGATACGCAGTATTTT.

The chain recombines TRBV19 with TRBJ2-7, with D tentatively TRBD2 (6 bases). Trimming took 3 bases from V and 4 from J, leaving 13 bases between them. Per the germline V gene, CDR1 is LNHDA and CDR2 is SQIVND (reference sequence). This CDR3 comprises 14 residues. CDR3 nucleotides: TGTGCCAGTAGTATGCGGGGCTCCTCTTACGAGCAGTACTTC. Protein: CASSMRGSSYEQYF.

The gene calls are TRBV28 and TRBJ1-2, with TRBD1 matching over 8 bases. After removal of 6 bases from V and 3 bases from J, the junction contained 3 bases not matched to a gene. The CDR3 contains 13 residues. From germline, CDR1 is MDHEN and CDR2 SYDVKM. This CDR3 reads CASRPQGDYGYTF. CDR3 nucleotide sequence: TGTGCCAGCAGACCACAGGGGGACTATGGCTACACCTTC.